One T cell receptor (beta chain) is described in this entry. The sample comes from a study of blood T cell repertoires in COVID-19. Profiling relied on immunoSEQ multiplex PCR, and the TCRdb table lists in-frame clones only, not all of them. The sample lists 190,000 or so clones; approximately 80% were seen once. Sequenced input: peripheral blood. This clonotype originated in a man between 60 and 75 years old with COVID-19, enrolled during active disease.

In nucleotides, the CDR3 is TGTGCCAGCAGCCTGTCCGGGACAGACTATGGCTACACCTTC. Translation: CASSLSGTDYGYTF. The V call is TRBV5-5, the J call TRBJ1-2; the match to TRBD1 covers 7 bases. The CDR3 covers 14 residues. The trim removed 4 bases at V and 3 bases at J, leaving 6 bases unmatched. Germline values: CDR1 SGHKS, CDR2 YYEKEE (reference sequence).